This TCR beta chain was found in a study of regulatory T cells in long-lasting Graves disease. Germline V gene data show CDR1 as SGHRS and CDR2 as YFSETQ. This CDR3 has 13 amino acids. V lost 0 bases, J lost 7 bases, and 8 bases lay in between. Regarding time point: newly diagnosed GD, antithyroid drugs for less than 3 months. Isolated PBMC RNA provided the starting material for the TCR library. Investigators prepared the TCR beta libraries by applying iRepertoire HTBI primers and Arm-PCR of CDR3 regions. Using its own MiXCR run on the multiplex PCR reads, TCRdb lists one record per CDR3 protein. The sample contains around 250,000 distinct CDR3 sequences, 15% to 20% of which appear only once. This clonotype was recorded many times. This same sample was also part of a study on T cells in Graves' hyperthyroidism and ophthalmopathy.

Source: peripheral blood mononuclear cells (PBMCs), taken at new diagnosis, from a patient treated with antithyroid drugs. The TCR originated in a woman aged 25 to 45 with Graves disease. The rearrangement joins TRBV5-1 to TRBJ1-5; D unclear. The CDR3 DNA follows: TGCGCCAGCAGCTTGGAAGGGCGACAGCCCCAGCATTTT. Protein sequence: CASSLEGRQPQHF.